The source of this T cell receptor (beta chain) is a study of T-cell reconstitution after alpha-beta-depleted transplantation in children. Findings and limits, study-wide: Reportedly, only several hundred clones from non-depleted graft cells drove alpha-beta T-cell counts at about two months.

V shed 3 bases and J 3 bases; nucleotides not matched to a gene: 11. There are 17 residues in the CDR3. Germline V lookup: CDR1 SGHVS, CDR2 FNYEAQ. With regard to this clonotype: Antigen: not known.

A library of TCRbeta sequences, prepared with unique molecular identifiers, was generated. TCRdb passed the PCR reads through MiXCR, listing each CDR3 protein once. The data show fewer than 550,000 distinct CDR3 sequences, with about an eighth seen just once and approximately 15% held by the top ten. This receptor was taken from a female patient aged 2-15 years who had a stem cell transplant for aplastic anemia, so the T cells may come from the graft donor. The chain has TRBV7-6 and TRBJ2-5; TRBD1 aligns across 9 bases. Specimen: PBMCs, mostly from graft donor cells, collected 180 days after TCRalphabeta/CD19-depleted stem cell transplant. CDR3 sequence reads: CASSFLPYRDREETQYF. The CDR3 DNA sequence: TGTGCCAGCAGCTTTCTACCATACCGGGACAGGGAAGAGACCCAGTACTTC.